This T cell receptor (beta chain) was obtained from a study of blood T cell repertoires in COVID-19. Study-level background: T cells, B-cell-depleted T cells, or PBMCs provided the cDNA or gDNA that served as material.

The Seattle site enrolled patients during active infection and followed them longitudinally. In the study's own analysis: Quantification of nucleated cells was approximated via reference gene primer amplification. Method: immunoSEQ multiplex PCR; TCRdb's copy keeps in-frame clones and lacks some. V and J calls plus clone size are reproduced from that table; the DNA served to infer D and trimming. Among roughly 200,000 clones listed, over 65% were seen once. The CDR3 extends over 15 amino acids. The germline CDR1 and CDR2 sequences are LGHDT and YNNKEL (reference sequence). Trimming removed 5 bases at V and 4 bases at J, with 15 bases between.

The chain has TRBV3-1 (or the pseudogene TRBV3-2) and TRBJ1-3, with D maybe TRBD1 (6 bases). This sequence originates from a person in their 70s with COVID-19, enrolled during active disease. The sample was peripheral blood. CDR3 nucleotides: TGTGCCAGCAGCTATACCAGGGGATCCGGAAACACCATATATTTT. Protein: CASSYTRGSGNTIYF.